This TCR beta chain was sequenced in a study of T cell clones after liver transplantation (dated by TCRdb to the late 2010s). Looking at the study overall: ITN030ST, the source of the samples, was a randomized trial that attempted immunosuppression withdrawal within 2 years of liver transplantation. After a pre-transplant mixed lymphocyte reaction, TCRbeta sequencing was used to pinpoint donor-reactive T cell clones, which were subsequently tracked in post-transplant blood. Third party-reactive TCRbeta sequences were also identified from pre-transplant MLRs to serve as an antigen-independent comparator for donor-reactive sequences. Three of the eight recipients were HCV-positive; the others were transplanted for non-autoimmune, non-viral indications. Subjects received no induction therapy and standard immunosuppression until randomization at 12-24 months post-transplant. Tolerance meant complete immunosuppression withdrawal for at least one year without liver enzymes rising beyond twice the upper limit of normal. Blood samples were collected pre-transplant, then pre-randomization ahead of withdrawal, and finally post-randomization once withdrawal had either been completed or failed. A cohort of 8 liver transplant recipients was studied, of whom 3 were classified as tolerant and 5 as non-tolerant. Study-wide conclusions, independent of this receptor: Once repertoire turnover was taken into account, donor-reactive detection showed a significant reduction for CD4 in 7 of 8 subjects and for CD8 in 8 of 8. In a couple of subjects, low numbers of available donor cells limited the measurable donor-reactive repertoire. The decline in donor-reactive sequences exceeded the decline in third party-reactive sequences, suggesting partial antigen-specific deletion that was unrelated to withdrawal success. In 5 of 8 subjects, circulating donor-reactive CD4 TCRbeta sequences decreased significantly after transplant, regardless of tolerance or HCV status. Conclusions were preliminary, limited by small, heterogeneous patient numbers and non-standardized post-transplant time points. Since no allograft tissue specimens were available, donor-reactive T cells may have migrated into the graft instead of being deleted.

Unstimulated PBMCs, after thawing, were stained for CD3, CD4 and CD8 and then FACS-sorted into CD3+CD4+ and CD3+CD8+ populations. Each of the 8 studied subjects was randomized to immunosuppression withdrawal. The Qiagen DNeasy Blood and Tissue Kit was used for isolation of genomic DNA. A word on this clone: Its antigen is not yet known. The input lacks base qualities; no much larger clone sits a single base away.

Frozen genomic DNA underwent high-throughput TCRbeta CDR3 sequencing by immunoSEQ, including PCR amplification, mapping, bias correction and internal controls. Processing in the source paper ran as follows. Productive rearrangements were kept, and unique TCRbeta sequences were defined by CDR3 nucleotide sequence plus V and J gene. For a sequence to be called donor-reactive, it needed a frequency of at least 0.01% and at least 5-fold expansion in CFSE-low cells compared with unstimulated pre-transplant cells. Minimum frequency thresholds were set for each subject on the basis of the unstimulated sample with the lowest template count, so that a detection power of at least 90% was ensured. Jensen-Shannon divergence between the top 1000 TCRbeta sequences post- versus pre-transplant served as the measure of repertoire turnover. Two-sided Fisher's exact tests were used to test for changes in the detection of donor-reactive sequences. TCRdb stores this immuneACCESS table with in-frame sequences only. Part of the clones is absent; in the studies checked, under half of the shortfall reflects unresolved V genes, and no reason is known for the rest. For V, J and clone size, that table is used; D and trimming come from the DNA. The sample contains roughly 80,000 clones, 75% to 90% of them found a single time. The ten largest make up 2.8% of the sample.

This receptor was obtained from a human patient who received a liver transplant. It is possible that, after a transplant, some T cells come from the graft donor. The starting material was CD4+ T cells from blood, obtained at the 22-month timepoint.

The CDR3 protein sequence reads: CASSAPWSSGNTIYF. Read as DNA, the sequence is TGTGCCAGCAGTGCACCCTGGAGCTCTGGAAACACCATATATTTT. The chain is made from TRBV6-1 and TRBJ1-3; no D segment can be confidently identified. V loses 4 bases of germline sequence and J loses 0 bases, and the interval between the two ends is 10 bases. CDR1 and CDR2 were assigned from the germline V gene as MNHNS and SASEGT. The CDR3 starts with the cysteine, ends with the phenylalanine, and has 15 residues. The kept DNA is CDR3 alone, 45 bases in frame from the first base.